This T cell receptor (beta chain) was found in a study of shared clonotypes between healthy human individuals. Study as a whole: The cohort comprised a couple of women and a few men. Their ages spanned 18 to 49 years.

Trimming pared 7 bases from V and 8 bases from J, leaving 15 bases between. CDR3 length: 13 amino acids. Germline V gives CDR1 ENHRY, CDR2 SYGVKD. This clone has only one observation. Its antigen is still unknown. Findings of the study overall: The study found lower generation probabilities in non-shared clonotypes than in those shared by all four donors. It was only blood that was sampled, and tissue repertoires likely differ. A handful of donors showed sharing of approximately 4.7% of naive CD4 clonotypes.

Measured with immunoSEQ multiplex PCR; TCRdb has only the in-frame clones, and not every one. This sample has about a million clones, with roughly 70% found just once. The clonotype was recovered from a young man in good health. Source material: memory CD4+ T cells sorted from blood. Subset described: CD45RA-negative fraction. The chain couples TRBV10-3 to TRBJ2-1; D is unresolved. CDR3 DNA: TGTGCCATCATGAATTTTGGCGTCGATGAGCAGTTCTTC. Translating it yields CAIMNFGVDEQFF.